Each of the 15 T cell receptor beta chains below was sequenced from the same sample in a study of CD8+CD57+ T cells in acquired aplastic anemia. The TCR beta profiling, which covered VDJ combination and CDR3 sequence, was carried out using genomic DNA as the template. Via MiXCR, TCRdb re-called the reads, giving one row per CDR3 protein. The sample includes about 110,000 distinct CDR3 sequences, around half of them seen just once. Sequenced material: sorted CD4+, CD8+, or CD8+CD57+ T cells (not recorded which) from PBMCs. Every receptor here comes from a human donor in good health, serving as a control.

This chain joins TRBV5-5 and TRBJ1-2; D gene unclear. The CDR3 is made up of 16 amino acids. Trimming removed 0 bases from V and 0 bases from J, with 12 bases in between. Germline-derived CDR1 and CDR2 are SGHKS and YYEKEE (reference sequence). The CDR3 bases are TGTGCCAGCAGCTTGGCGAGCCCGCTTGCTAACTATGGCTACACCTTC. Its protein product is CASSLASPLANYGYTF.

Concerning this clonotype itself: A much larger clone lies a single base off, so this may be a read error. The chain links TRBV9 to TRBJ2-1; 7 bases line up with TRBD2. The CDR3 is made up of 13 amino acids. Germline CDR1 SGDLS, CDR2 YYNGEE. CDR3 DNA: TGTGCCAGCAGCGCCAGACCTCGGGGGGAGCAGCTCTTC. This encodes CASSARPRGEQLF.

The rearrangement uses TRBV11-2 and TRBJ2-5, with D perhaps matching TRBD2 (7 bases). V shed 8 bases and J shed 1 base, with 11 bases lying between them. Germline loops: CDR1 SGHAT, CDR2 FQNNGV. This CDR3 has 13 amino acids. The CDR3 sequence is CASLGGPQETQYF. Written as DNA, the CDR3 is TGTGCCAGCCTGGGGGGGCCCCAAGAGACCCAGTACTTC. The full variable domain, with the rest looked up from reference TRBV11-2 and TRBJ2-5, is EAGVAQSPRYKIIEKRQSVAFWCNPISGHATLYWYQQILGQGPKLLIQFQNNGVVDDSQLPKDRFSAERLKGVDSTLKIQPAKLEDSAVYLCASLGGPQETQYFGPGTRLLVL.

This clonotype was detected once. The chain is built from TRBV7-2 and TRBJ2-1; 12 bases match TRBD1. The germline gives CDR1 SGHTA, CDR2 FQGNSA. V lost 3 bases to trimming and J lost 8 bases; unmatched junction nucleotides: 2. The CDR3 contains 14 residues. The CDR3 reads CASSLGQGADEQFF. The CDR3 coding sequence is TGTGCCAGCAGCTTGGGACAGGGGGCCGATGAGCAGTTCTTC.

As to this clonotype: A much larger clone lies a single base off, so this may be a read error. The chain couples TRBV4-1 to TRBJ1-2; no reliable D call. This CDR3 region has 14 residues. Germline CDR1 and CDR2: MGHRA and YSYEKL. The CDR3 is CPSSPRGAVYGYTF. The CDR3, as DNA: TGCCCCAGCAGCCCCCGGGGAGCGGTCTATGGCTACACCTTC.

This clonotype occurred many times. CDR3 sequence reads: CSARYGGTGYGNTIYF. The CDR3 DNA follows: TGCAGTGCTAGATACGGGGGGACAGGGTACGGAAACACCATATATTTT. The gene calls are TRBV20-1 and TRBJ1-3; 9 bases line up with TRBD1. CDR1 and CDR2 (germline): DFQATT, SNEGSKA (reference sequence). This CDR3 region has 16 residues. V shed 2 bases and J 4 bases; nucleotides not matched to a gene: 9.

In this sample, this clonotype turned up once. The chain has TRBV13 and TRBJ1-2; D is ambiguous. Trimming left V 5 bases short and J 8 bases short, with 15 bases between. Per the germline V gene, CDR1 is PRHDT and CDR2 is FYEKMQ (reference sequence). This CDR3 has 13 residues. The CDR3: CASSGGSTEGYTF. The CDR3 nucleotides are TGTGCCAGCAGCGGCGGGTCAACAGAGGGCTACACCTTC.

This clonotype was recorded at least ten times. The chain combines TRBV12-3 or TRBV12-4 with TRBJ2-3, with a tentative D call TRBD1 (6 bases). The CDR3 is made up of 15 amino acids. V dropped 10 bases and J dropped 1 base, with 18 bases sitting between them. CDR3 region: CATSLMGAGTDTQYF. In DNA, the CDR3 is TGTGCCACCTCCCTAATGGGGGCGGGCACAGATACGCAGTATTTT.

This clonotype has at least ten counts. The V call is TRBV4-3, the J call TRBJ2-7, with D possibly matching TRBD1 (9 bases). Trimming stripped 0 bases from V and 6 bases from J, with 15 bases between. This CDR3 region has 15 residues. In germline, CDR1 is LGHNA, CDR2 YSLEER. CDR3 amino acids: CASSQDSGTGFEQYF. Written as DNA, the CDR3 is TGCGCCAGCAGCCAAGATAGCGGGACAGGGTTCGAGCAGTACTTC.

The chain carries TRBV7-9 and TRBJ1-2, with D unresolved. Germline CDR1 reads SEHNR; CDR2 reads FQNEAQ (reference sequence). V was shortened by 3 bases and J by 10 bases, with 15 bases between the two germline ends. This CDR3 has 13 amino acids. CDR3 amino acids: CASSFGQIQPYTF. CDR3 nucleotide sequence: TGTGCCAGCAGCTTCGGCCAAATACAACCCTACACCTTC.

This clonotype was recorded once. The chain carries TRBV4-1 and TRBJ2-7; D may match TRBD1 or TRBD2 (5 bases each). The V end lost 6 bases, the J end lost 2 bases, and 14 bases lay between the germline ends. CDR1 is MGHRA and CDR2 is YSYEKL in the germline V gene. This CDR3 has 14 amino acids. The CDR3, as DNA: TGCGCCAGCAGAATAGGCCAGGGAGCCTACGAGCAGTACTTC. It is translated as CASRIGQGAYEQYF.

This clonotype was seen ten or more times. CDR3 bases: TGCGCCAGCAGCTTGGGAGGGGATAACACTGAAGCTTTCTTT. This encodes CASSLGGDNTEAFF. This chain uses TRBV5-1 with TRBJ1-1; the D gene is possibly TRBD1 (5 bases). V was cut by 0 bases and J by 2 bases, with 8 bases left in between. The CDR3 runs to 14 residues. The germline CDR1 and CDR2 sequences are SGHRS and YFSETQ.

This clonotype was picked up many times. The gene calls are TRBV5-5 and TRBJ1-3; D is unclear. The germline V gene encodes CDR1 SGHKS and CDR2 YYEKEE (reference sequence). This CDR3 comprises 14 residues. The V and J ends lost 2 bases and 1 base respectively, with 7 bases between them. CDR3 protein: CASSFSGSGNTIYF. Here the CDR3 DNA reads TGTGCCAGCAGCTTTTCGGGTTCTGGAAACACCATATATTTT.

In regard to this clonotype: Germline and junction disagree at one end, which may indicate a read error. The gene calls are TRBV2 and TRBJ1-1, with TRBD1 identical over 8 bases. Germline V gene lookup returns CDR1 SNHLY and CDR2 FYNNEI. The length of the CDR3 is 14 residues. As DNA, the CDR3 is TGTGCCACCAGTGATCCTACAGGGGGAGGTGAAGCTTTCTTT. This sequence encodes CATSDPTGGGEAFF. Full variable domain (outside the CDR3, taken from reference TRBV2 and TRBJ1-1): EPEVTQTPSHQVTQMGQEVILRCVPISNHLYFYWYRQILGQKVEFLVSFYNNEISEKSEIFDDQFSVERPDGSNFTLKIRSTKLEDSAMYFCATSDPTGGGEAFFGQGTRLTVV.

V is TRBV24-1 and J is TRBJ1-2; D is undetermined. Trimming cost V 4 bases and J 4 bases, with 9 bases left between them. The CDR3 totals 13 residues. Germline V gene sequence: CDR1 KGHDR, CDR2 SFDVKD. This CDR3 is CATSDPGSYGYTF. Written as DNA, the CDR3 is TGTGCCACCAGTGACCCTGGATCCTATGGCTACACCTTC.